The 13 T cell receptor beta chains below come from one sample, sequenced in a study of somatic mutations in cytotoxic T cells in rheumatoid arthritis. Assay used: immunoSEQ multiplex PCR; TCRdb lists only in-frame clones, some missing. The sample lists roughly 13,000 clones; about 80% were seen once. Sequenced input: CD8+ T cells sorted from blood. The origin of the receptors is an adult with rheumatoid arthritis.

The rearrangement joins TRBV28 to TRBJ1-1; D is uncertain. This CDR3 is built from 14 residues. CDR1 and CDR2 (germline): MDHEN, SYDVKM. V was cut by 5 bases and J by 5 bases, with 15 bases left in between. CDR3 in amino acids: CASSLLASGTEAFF. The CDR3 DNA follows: TGTGCCAGCAGTCTTCTCGCGAGCGGAACTGAAGCTTTCTTT.

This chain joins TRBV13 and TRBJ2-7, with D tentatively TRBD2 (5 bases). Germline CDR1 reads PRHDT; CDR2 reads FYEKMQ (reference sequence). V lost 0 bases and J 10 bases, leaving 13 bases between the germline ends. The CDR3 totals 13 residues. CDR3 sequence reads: CASSLGRTPVQYF. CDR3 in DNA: TGTGCCAGCAGCTTAGGCCGGACTCCCGTTCAGTACTTC.

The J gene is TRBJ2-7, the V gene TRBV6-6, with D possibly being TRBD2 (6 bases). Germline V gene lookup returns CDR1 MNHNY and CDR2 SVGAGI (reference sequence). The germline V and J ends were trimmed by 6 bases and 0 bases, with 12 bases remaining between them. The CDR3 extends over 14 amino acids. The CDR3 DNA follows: TGTGCCAGCAGGGGGGGTCTAAGCTCCTACGAGCAGTACTTC. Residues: CASRGGLSSYEQYF.

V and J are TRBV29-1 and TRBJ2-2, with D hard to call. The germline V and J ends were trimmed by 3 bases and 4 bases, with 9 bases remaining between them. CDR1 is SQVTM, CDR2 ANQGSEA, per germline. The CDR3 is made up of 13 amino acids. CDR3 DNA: TGCAGCGTTGATTCCACGACCACCGGGGAGCTGTTTTTT. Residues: CSVDSTTTGELFF.

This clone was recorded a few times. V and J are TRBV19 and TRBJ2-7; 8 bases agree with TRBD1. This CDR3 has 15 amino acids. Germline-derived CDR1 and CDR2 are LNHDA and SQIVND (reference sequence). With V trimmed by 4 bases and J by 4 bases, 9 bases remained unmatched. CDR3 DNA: TGTGCCAGTAGTACTACCGGGACAGGAGAATACGAGCAGTACTTC. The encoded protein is CASSTTGTGEYEQYF.

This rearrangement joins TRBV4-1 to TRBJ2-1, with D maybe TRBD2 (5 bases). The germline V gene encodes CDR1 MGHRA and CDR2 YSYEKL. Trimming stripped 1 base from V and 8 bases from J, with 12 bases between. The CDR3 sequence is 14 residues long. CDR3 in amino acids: CASSQAAGVHEQFF. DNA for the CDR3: TGCGCCAGCAGCCAAGCCGCCGGGGTCCATGAGCAGTTCTTC.

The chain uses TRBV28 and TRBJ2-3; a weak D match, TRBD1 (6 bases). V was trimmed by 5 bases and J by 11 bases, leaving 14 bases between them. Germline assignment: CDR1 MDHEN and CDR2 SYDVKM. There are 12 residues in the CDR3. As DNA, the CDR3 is TGTGCCAGCAGTGGGACATATACCCGGCAGTATTTT. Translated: CASSGTYTRQYF.

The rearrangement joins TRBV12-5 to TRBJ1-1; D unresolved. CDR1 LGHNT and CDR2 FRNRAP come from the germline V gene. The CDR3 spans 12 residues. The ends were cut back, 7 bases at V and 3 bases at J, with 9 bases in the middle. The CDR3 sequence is CASALWDTEAFF. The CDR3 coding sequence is TGTGCTAGTGCCCTTTGGGACACTGAAGCTTTCTTT.

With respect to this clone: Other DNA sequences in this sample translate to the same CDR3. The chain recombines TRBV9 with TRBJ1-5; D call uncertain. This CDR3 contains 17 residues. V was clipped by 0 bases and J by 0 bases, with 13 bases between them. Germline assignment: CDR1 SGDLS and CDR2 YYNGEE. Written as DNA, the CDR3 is TGTGCCAGCAGCGTAGGGGCAGGAGTTTATAGCAATCAGCCCCAGCATTTT. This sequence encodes CASSVGAGVYSNQPQHF.

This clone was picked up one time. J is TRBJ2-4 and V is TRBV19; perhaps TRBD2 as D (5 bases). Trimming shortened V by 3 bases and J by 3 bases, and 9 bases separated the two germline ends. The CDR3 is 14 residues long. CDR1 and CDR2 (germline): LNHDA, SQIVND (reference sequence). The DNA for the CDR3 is TGTGCCAGTAGTATTAGGGAGTACAAAAACATTCAGTACTTC. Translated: CASSIREYKNIQYF.

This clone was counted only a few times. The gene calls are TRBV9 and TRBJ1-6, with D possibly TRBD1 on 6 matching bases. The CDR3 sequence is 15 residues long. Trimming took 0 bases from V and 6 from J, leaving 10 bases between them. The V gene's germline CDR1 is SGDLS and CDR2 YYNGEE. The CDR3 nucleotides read TGTGCCAGCAGCGTAGGGCAGGGGTCTAATTCACCCCTCCACTTT. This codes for CASSVGQGSNSPLHF.

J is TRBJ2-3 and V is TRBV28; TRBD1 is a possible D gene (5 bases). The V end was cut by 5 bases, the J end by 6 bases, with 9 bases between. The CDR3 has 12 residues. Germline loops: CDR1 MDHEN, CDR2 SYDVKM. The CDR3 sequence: CASSVSGDTQYF. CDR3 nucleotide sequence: TGTGCCAGCAGTGTCTCAGGGGATACGCAGTATTTT.

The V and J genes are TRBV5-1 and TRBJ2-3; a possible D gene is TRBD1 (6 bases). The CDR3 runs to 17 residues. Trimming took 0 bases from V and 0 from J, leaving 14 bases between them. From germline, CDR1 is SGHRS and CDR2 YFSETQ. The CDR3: CASSLAGPGHSTDTQYF. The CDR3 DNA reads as TGCGCCAGCAGCTTGGCTGGTCCGGGACATAGCACAGATACGCAGTATTTT.